The T cell receptor beta chain described here comes from a study of CD8 T cells in Susac syndrome (dated by TCRdb to 2018 to 2020). General notes on the study: Repertoire sequencing was used to test whether CD8+ T cell activation and differentiation in Susac syndrome was antigen driven. The paper's findings and limits, for the study overall: The TCR sequencing and HLA analysis was acknowledged to have included a relatively small number of individuals.

Peripheral blood CD8+ and CD4+ T cells from healthy donors, Susac syndrome patients and multiple sclerosis patients were profiled by high-throughput TCR beta sequencing. Multiple sclerosis controls were treatment-naive patients with stable or active relapsing-remitting disease fulfilling revised McDonald criteria. Bulk CD8+ and CD4+ T cells were purified magnetically by negative isolation, whereas CD8+ TEMRA cells were enriched by FACS. Blood was drawn into EDTA tubes, processed within 24 hours, and PBMCs were isolated by density gradient centrifugation. PBMCs intended for TCR sequencing were cryopreserved in liquid nitrogen and thawed later in a water bath at 37 degrees C. The sorted or isolated CD4+, CD8+ and CD8+ TEMRA cells had a purity of 90% or higher. RNA was extracted using the RNeasy kit, and roughly 0.45 to 1 microgram was reverse transcribed with random hexamers. TCR beta CDR3 regions were amplified with the immunoSEQ multiplex PCR assay covering 54 Vbeta and 13 Jbeta segments. PCR amplification bias was corrected by using a synthetic template baseline for primer optimization and computational correction. Regarding the original processing steps: Reads were annotated to V, D and J genes according to IMGT and were analyzed with immunoSEQ Analyzer, with only productive sequences retained. To calculate clonality, Shannon entropy was normalized by log2 of the number of productive unique sequences and then subtracted from one. For each patient and control, public and private clones were evaluated among the 100 most prevalent clones. Clones were defined as Susac-specific when absent from the healthy and MS cohorts, from some 1,100 published viral clones and from other ImmuneACCESS disease sequences. The raw public reads went through TCRdb reprocessing: fastp at Q25, MiXCR clone calling, in-frame beta chains kept. Entries that share a CDR3 protein sequence are merged under the most common genes and DNA. These V and J calls derive from TCRdb rather than the authors' analysis. For this sample there are over 130,000 distinct CDR3 sequences; roughly 95% appear just once. Approximately 0.12% of the sample is in the top ten clones.

A note on this clonotype: The antigen it recognizes is unknown. No much larger clonotype is one base removed from it; base qualities were not supplied.

The origin of this receptor is a human donor with multiple sclerosis. The material sequenced was CD4+ T cells from PBMCs.

The DNA is as follows: TGCGCCAGCAGCTTCAAGACTACGTCGGCCTACAATGAGCAGTTCTTC. The resulting protein is CASSFKTTSAYNEQFF. The chain employs TRBV5-1 and TRBJ2-1; TRBD2 is a weak D gene call, 5 bases matching. V and J are truncated by 2 bases and 2 bases respectively, leaving an intervening sequence of 14 bases. The CDR3 covers 16 residues, taking in both the cysteine and the phenylalanine. Only the CDR3 portion is preserved as DNA: 48 bases, with reading frame beginning at the first base. Looking up the germline V gene yields CDR1 SGHRS and CDR2 YFSETQ.